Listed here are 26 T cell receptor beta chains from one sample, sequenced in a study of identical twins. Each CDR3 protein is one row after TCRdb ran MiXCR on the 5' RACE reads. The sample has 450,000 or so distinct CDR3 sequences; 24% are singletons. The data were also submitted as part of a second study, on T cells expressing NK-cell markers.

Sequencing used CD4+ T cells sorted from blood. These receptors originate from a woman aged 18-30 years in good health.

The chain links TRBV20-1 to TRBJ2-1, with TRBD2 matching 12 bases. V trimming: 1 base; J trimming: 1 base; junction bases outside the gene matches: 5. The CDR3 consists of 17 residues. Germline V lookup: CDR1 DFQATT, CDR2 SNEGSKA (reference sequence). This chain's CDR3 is CSARVSSGRGSYNEQFF. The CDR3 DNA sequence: TGCAGTGCTAGAGTTTCTAGCGGGAGGGGTTCCTACAATGAGCAGTTCTTC.

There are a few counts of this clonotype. CDR3 sequence (DNA): TGCAGCGTTGGCCTAGCGACAACCTACGAGCAGTACTTC. It translates to CSVGLATTYEQYF. The chain uses TRBV29-1 and TRBJ2-7; perhaps TRBD2 as D (6 bases). In germline, CDR1 is SQVTM, CDR2 ANQGSEA. Trimming shortened V by 4 bases and J by 2 bases, and 12 bases separated the two germline ends. CDR3 length: 13 residues.

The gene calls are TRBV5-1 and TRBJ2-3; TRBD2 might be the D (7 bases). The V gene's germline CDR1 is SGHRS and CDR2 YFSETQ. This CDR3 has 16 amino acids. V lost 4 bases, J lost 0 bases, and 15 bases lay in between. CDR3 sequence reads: CASSARGAISTDTQYF. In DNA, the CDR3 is TGCGCCAGCAGCGCCCGGGGGGCCATAAGCACAGATACGCAGTATTTT. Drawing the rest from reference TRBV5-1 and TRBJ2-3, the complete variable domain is KAGVTQTPRYLIKTRGQQVTLSCSPISGHRSVSWYQQTPGQGLQFLFEYFSETQRNKGNFPGRFSGRQFSNSRSEMNVSTLELGDSALYLCASSARGAISTDTQYFGPGTRLTVL.

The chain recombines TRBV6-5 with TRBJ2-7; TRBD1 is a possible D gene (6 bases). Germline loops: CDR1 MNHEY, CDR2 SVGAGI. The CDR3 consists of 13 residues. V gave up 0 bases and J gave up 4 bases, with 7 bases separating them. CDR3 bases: TGTGCCAGCAGTTACTCAACAGGGTACGAGCAGTACTTC. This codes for CASSYSTGYEQYF.

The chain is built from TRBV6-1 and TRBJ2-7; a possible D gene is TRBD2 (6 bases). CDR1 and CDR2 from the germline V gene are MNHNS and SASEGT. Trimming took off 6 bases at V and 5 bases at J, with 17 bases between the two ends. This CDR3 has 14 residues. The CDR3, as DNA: TGTGCCAGCAGCCCGGTGGAGGGGTTCCACGAGCAGTACTTC. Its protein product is CASSPVEGFHEQYF.

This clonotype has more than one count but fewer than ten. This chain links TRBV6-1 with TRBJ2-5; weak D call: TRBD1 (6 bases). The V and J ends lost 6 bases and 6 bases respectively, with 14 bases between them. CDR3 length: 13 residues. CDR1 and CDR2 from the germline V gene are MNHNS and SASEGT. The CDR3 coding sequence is TGTGCCAGCAGATCCGGACAGATAAAGACCCAGTACTTC. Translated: CASRSGQIKTQYF.

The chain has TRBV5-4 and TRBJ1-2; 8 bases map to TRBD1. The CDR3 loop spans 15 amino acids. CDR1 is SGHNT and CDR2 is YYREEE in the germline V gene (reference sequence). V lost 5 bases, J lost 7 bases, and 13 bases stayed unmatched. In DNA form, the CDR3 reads TGTGCCAGCAGAGACGGGGTCAGGGGGCTCGGTGGCTACACCTTC. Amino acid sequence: CASRDGVRGLGGYTF.

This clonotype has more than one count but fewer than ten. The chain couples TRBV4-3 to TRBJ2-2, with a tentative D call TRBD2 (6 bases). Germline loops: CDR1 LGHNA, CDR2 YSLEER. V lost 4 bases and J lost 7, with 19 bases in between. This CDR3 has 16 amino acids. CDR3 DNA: TGCGCCAGCAGCCGAATATCCGGGACTCCCGGCGGGGAGCTGTTTTTT. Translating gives CASSRISGTPGGELFF.

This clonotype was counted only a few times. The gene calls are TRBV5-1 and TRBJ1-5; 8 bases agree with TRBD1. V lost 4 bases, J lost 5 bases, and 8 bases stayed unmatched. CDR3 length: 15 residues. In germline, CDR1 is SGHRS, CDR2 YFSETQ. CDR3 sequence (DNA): TGCGCCAGCAGCCCCGGACAGGGTGGCCATCAGCCCCAGCATTTT. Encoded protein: CASSPGQGGHQPQHF.

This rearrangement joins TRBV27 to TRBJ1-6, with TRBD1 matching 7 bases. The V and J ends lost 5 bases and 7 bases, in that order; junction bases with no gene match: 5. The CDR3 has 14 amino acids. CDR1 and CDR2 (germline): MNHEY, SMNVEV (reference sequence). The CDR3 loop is CASSVNRGNSPLHF. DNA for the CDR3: TGTGCCAGCAGTGTAAACAGGGGCAATTCACCCCTCCACTTT.

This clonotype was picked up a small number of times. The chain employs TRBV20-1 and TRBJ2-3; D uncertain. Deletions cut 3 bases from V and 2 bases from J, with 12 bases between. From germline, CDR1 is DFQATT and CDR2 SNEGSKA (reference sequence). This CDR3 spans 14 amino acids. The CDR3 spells CSARRHPDTDTQYF. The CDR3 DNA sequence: TGCAGTGCTAGGCGACACCCGGACACAGATACGCAGTATTTT.

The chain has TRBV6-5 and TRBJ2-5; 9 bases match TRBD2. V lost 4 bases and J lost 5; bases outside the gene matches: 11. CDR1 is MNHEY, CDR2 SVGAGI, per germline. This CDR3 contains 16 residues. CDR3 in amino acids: CASSSTWTSDYETQYF. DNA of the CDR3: TGTGCCAGCAGTTCAACATGGACTAGCGATTACGAGACCCAGTACTTC.

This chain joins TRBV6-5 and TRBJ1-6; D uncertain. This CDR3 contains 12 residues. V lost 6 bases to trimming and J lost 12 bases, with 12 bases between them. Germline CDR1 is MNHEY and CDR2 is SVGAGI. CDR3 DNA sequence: TGTGCCAGCAGGGCCCCCTCGAGACCCCTCCACTTT. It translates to CASRAPSRPLHF.

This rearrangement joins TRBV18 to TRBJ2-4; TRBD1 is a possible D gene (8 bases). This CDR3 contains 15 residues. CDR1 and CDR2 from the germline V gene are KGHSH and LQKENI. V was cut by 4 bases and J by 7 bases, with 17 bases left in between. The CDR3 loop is CASSHSGQGGNIQYF. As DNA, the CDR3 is TGTGCCAGCTCACACTCCGGACAGGGAGGGAACATTCAGTACTTC.

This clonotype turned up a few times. This CDR3 is CASSQLVSGEQYF. CDR3 DNA: TGTGCCAGCAGCCAGTTAGTCTCGGGCGAGCAGTACTTC. This chain connects TRBV14 to TRBJ2-7; D remains unclear. V lost 3 bases, J lost 6 bases, and 12 bases lay in between. The CDR3 has 13 amino acids. Germline V gene sequence: CDR1 SGHDN, CDR2 FVKESK.

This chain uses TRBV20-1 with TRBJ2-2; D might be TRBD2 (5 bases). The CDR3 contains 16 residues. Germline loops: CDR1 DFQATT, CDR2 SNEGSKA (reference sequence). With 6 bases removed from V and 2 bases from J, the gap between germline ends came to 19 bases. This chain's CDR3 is CSAGGSFPHNTGELFF. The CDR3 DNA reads TGCAGTGCCGGTGGGAGTTTTCCACACAACACCGGGGAGCTGTTTTTT.

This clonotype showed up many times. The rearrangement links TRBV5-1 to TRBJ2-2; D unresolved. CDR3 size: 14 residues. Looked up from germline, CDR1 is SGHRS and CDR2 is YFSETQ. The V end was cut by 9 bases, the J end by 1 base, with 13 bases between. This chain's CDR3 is CATKRQVNTGELFF. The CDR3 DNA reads TGCGCCACCAAACGGCAGGTGAACACCGGGGAGCTGTTTTTT.

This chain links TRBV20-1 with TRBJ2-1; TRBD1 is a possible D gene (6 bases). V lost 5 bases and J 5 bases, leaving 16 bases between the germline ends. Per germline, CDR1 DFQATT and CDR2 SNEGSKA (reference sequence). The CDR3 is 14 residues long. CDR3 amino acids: CSARDIRRHNEQFF. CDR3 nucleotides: TGCAGTGCTCGGGACATCCGGAGGCACAATGAGCAGTTCTTC.

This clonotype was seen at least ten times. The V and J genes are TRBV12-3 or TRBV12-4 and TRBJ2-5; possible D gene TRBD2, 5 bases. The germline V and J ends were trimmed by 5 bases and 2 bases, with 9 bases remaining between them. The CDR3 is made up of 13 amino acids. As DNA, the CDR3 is TGTGCCAGCAGTCCCCGCGGGCAAGAGACCCAGTACTTC. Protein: CASSPRGQETQYF.

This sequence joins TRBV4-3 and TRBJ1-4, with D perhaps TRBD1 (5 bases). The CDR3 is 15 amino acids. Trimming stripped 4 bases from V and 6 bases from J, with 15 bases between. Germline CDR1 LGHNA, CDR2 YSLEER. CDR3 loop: CASSRGGDADEKLFF. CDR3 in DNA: TGCGCCAGCAGCCGAGGAGGGGATGCGGATGAAAAACTGTTTTTT.

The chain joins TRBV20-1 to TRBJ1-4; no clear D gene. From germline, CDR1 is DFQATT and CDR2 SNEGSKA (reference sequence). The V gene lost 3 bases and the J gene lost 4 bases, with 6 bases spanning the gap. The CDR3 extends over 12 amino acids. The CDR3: CSASAVNEKLFF. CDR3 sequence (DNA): TGCAGTGCTAGTGCAGTTAATGAAAAACTGTTTTTT.

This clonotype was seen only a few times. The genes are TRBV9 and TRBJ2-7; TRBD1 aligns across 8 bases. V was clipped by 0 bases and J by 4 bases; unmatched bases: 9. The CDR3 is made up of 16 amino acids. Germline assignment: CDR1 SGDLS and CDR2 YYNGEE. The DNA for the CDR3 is TGTGCCAGCAGCGTAGGGACTAACACAGGGGGGTACGAGCAGTACTTC. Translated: CASSVGTNTGGYEQYF.

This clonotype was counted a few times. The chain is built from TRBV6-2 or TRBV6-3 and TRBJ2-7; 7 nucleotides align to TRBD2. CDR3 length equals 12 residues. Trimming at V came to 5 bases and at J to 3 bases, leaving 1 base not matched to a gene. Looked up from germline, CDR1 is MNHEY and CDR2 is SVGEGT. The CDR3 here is CASSERDYEQYF. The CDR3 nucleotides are TGTGCCAGCAGTGAGCGGGACTACGAGCAGTACTTC.

The CDR3 here is CASSRSRPSYEQYF. The DNA of the CDR3 is TGTGCCAGCAGCCGTTCCCGGCCATCCTACGAGCAGTACTTC. The J gene is TRBJ2-7, the V gene TRBV6-1; the D is unclear. The CDR3 sequence is 14 residues long. With 6 bases removed from V and 1 base from J, the gap between germline ends came to 13 bases. Per germline, CDR1 MNHNS and CDR2 SASEGT.

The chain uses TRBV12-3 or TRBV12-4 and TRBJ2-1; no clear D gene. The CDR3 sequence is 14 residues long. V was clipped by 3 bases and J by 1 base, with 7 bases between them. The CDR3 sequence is CASSLSASYNEQFF. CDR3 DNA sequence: TGTGCCAGCAGTTTGAGCGCTTCCTACAATGAGCAGTTCTTC.

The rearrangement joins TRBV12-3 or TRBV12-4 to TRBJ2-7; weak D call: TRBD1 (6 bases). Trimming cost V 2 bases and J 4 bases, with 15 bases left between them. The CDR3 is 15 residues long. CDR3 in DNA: TGTGCCAGCAGTTTACCAGGGGAAGACGAGTACGAGCAGTACTTC. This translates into CASSLPGEDEYEQYF.